These 25 T cell receptor beta chains were sequenced from one sample in a study. TCRdb used MiXCR to reprocess the RT-PCR reads, holding one entry per CDR3 protein. The repertoire holds approximately 720,000 distinct CDR3 sequences, with 14% as singletons. Sequencing was done on a sample of memory CD4+ T cells from blood. Every receptor here comes from a female donor in good health, serving as a healthy control.

This clonotype was picked up many times. The chain employs TRBV12-3 or TRBV12-4 and TRBJ2-3; D may correspond to TRBD1 or TRBD2 (5 bases each). The CDR3 is made up of 15 amino acids. Deletions cut 3 bases from V and 2 bases from J, with 12 bases between. The CDR3 loop reads CASSLGTEFTDTQYF. The CDR3 DNA reads as TGTGCCAGCAGTTTGGGGACGGAATTCACAGATACGCAGTATTTT.

The rearrangement joins TRBV29-1 to TRBJ2-5; TRBD1 aligns across 11 bases. The CDR3 runs 15 residues. Per germline, CDR1 SQVTM and CDR2 ANQGSEA. The junction had 8 bases not matched to a gene; V was cut back by 4 bases and J by 4 bases. The chain's CDR3 is CSVGPSGTGGETQYF. As DNA, the CDR3 is TGCAGCGTTGGCCCCTCCGGGACAGGGGGAGAGACCCAGTACTTC.

This clonotype was counted between two and nine times. The chain employs TRBV12-3 or TRBV12-4 and TRBJ2-2; perhaps TRBD1 as D (6 bases). This CDR3 contains 15 residues. With 7 bases removed from V and 5 bases from J, the gap between germline ends came to 17 bases. CDR3: CASTTAGDPTGELFF. In DNA form, the CDR3 reads TGTGCCAGCACCACGGCAGGGGATCCTACCGGGGAGCTGTTTTTT.

The chain couples TRBV5-4 to TRBJ2-1; 13 nucleotides align to TRBD2. Germline V lookup: CDR1 SGHNT, CDR2 YYREEE (reference sequence). The CDR3 extends over 15 amino acids. V was clipped by 2 bases and J by 9 bases; unmatched bases: 5. CDR3 sequence reads: CASSFRLAGGSEQFF. The CDR3 coding sequence is TGTGCCAGCAGCTTTAGACTAGCGGGAGGCAGTGAGCAGTTCTTC.

With regard to this clonotype: Its ends do not fully match the called genes, so a read error is possible. The genes are TRBV20-1 and TRBJ2-7; D is undetermined. The germline gives CDR1 DFQATT, CDR2 SNEGSKA (reference sequence). The CDR3 runs to 12 residues. The chain's CDR3 is CSARGDTRKFRF. DNA for the CDR3: TGCAGTGCTAGAGGCGACACCCGAAAATTCCGTTTC.

This clonotype occurred many times. V and J are TRBV15 and TRBJ2-7; D not certain. The V gene lost 0 bases and the J gene lost 2 bases, with 8 bases spanning the gap. The CDR3 extends over 14 amino acids. CDR1 and CDR2 (germline): LNHNV, YYDKDF (reference sequence). CDR3 in DNA: TGTGCCACCAGCAGAGATAACGGCGCCTACGAGCAGTACTTC. Amino acids: CATSRDNGAYEQYF.

This clonotype was detected only a few times. The CDR3 loop reads CASSQDRLNEQFF. The CDR3 nucleotides are TGCGCCAGCAGCCAAGATCGGCTCAATGAGCAGTTCTTC. This chain connects TRBV4-1 to TRBJ2-1, with D unclear. This CDR3 is built from 13 residues. V was cut by 0 bases and J by 6 bases, with 6 bases left in between. The germline V gene encodes CDR1 MGHRA and CDR2 YSYEKL.

The sample holds many counts of this clonotype. The genes are TRBV10-3 and TRBJ2-1; TRBD1 aligns across 8 bases. The CDR3 consists of 15 residues. With 10 bases clipped from V and 3 bases from J, the junction kept 11 bases outside the gene matches. CDR1 ENHRY and CDR2 SYGVKD come from the germline V gene. CDR3 sequence: CATTSTGGLYNEQFF. The CDR3 DNA reads TGTGCCACTACCTCCACAGGGGGACTCTACAATGAGCAGTTCTTC.

This clonotype showed up many times. The J gene is TRBJ2-2, the V gene TRBV12-3 or TRBV12-4; tentatively, D is TRBD1 (6 bases). There are 15 residues in the CDR3. V lost 4 bases and J lost 5, with 14 bases in between. CDR3 nucleotide sequence: TGTGCCAGCAGTTCCTCAGGGGCAGAAACCGGGGAGCTGTTTTTT. Amino acid sequence: CASSSSGAETGELFF.

In its sample, this clonotype was seen a few times. V gene TRBV27 combines with J gene TRBJ1-1; 8 nucleotides line up with TRBD1. This CDR3 comprises 13 residues. In germline, CDR1 is MNHEY, CDR2 SMNVEV (reference sequence). J gave up 8 bases and V 6 bases, and 8 bases lay outside the gene matches. The CDR3 bases are TGTGCCAGCAGGACGTTCAGGGGGCGCGAAGCTTTCTTT. Translated, it gives CASRTFRGREAFF.

This clonotype was seen at least ten times. This chain connects TRBV5-4 to TRBJ1-1, with TRBD1 as a possible D gene (5 bases). Germline lookup yields CDR1 SGHNT and CDR2 YYREEE (reference sequence). This CDR3 is 16 amino acids long. Trimming left V 4 bases short and J 4 bases short, with 20 bases between. In DNA form, the CDR3 reads TGTGCCAGCAGCCCATCCGGTTCCGGGGCTTTCACTGAAGCTTTCTTT. This sequence encodes CASSPSGSGAFTEAFF.

The rearrangement uses TRBV7-9 and TRBJ2-7; weak D call: TRBD1 (5 bases). V lost 5 bases to trimming and J lost 6 bases, with 11 bases between them. Germline V gene sequence: CDR1 SEHNR, CDR2 FQNEAQ (reference sequence). CDR3 length: 12 residues. This chain's CDR3 is CASSPQVAEQYF. In DNA form, the CDR3 reads TGTGCCAGCAGCCCACAGGTGGCCGAGCAGTACTTC.

The V gene is TRBV29-1, the J gene TRBJ2-1, with 9 bases lining up with TRBD1. Germline trimming cut 4 bases from V and 7 bases from J; bases unmatched to any gene: 2. Germline loops: CDR1 SQVTM, CDR2 ANQGSEA. The CDR3 is 12 residues long. The CDR3 bases are TGCAGCGTTGCCGGGACAGGGAATGAGCAGTTCTTC. Translated, it gives CSVAGTGNEQFF.

This clonotype was seen more than once but under ten times. V is TRBV9 and J is TRBJ2-1; D unresolved. Germline CDR1 reads SGDLS; CDR2 reads YYNGEE. V lost 0 bases and J 4 bases, leaving 11 bases between the germline ends. The CDR3 runs 15 residues. CDR3 protein: CASSVVGSLYNEQFF. The CDR3 bases are TGTGCCAGCAGCGTAGTGGGCAGCTTGTACAATGAGCAGTTCTTC.

This clonotype has ten or more counts. The chain couples TRBV9 to TRBJ2-1; D not resolved. The CDR3 extends over 14 amino acids. Germline-derived CDR1 and CDR2 are SGDLS and YYNGEE. V was trimmed by 0 bases and J by 0 bases, leaving 4 bases between them. The CDR3 protein is CASSVGSSYNEQFF. CDR3 bases: TGTGCCAGCAGCGTAGGAAGCTCCTACAATGAGCAGTTCTTC.

The rearrangement uses TRBV2 and TRBJ1-5; perhaps TRBD1 as D (6 bases). The CDR3 runs 16 residues. Germline lookup yields CDR1 SNHLY and CDR2 FYNNEI. With 0 bases removed from V and 7 bases from J, the gap between germline ends came to 16 bases. The DNA of the CDR3 is TGTGCCAGCAGTGAAGCGGAAGGGGGGGCACTCCAGCCCCAGCATTTT. The encoded protein is CASSEAEGGALQPQHF.

This clonotype was counted a few times. The V call is TRBV24-1, the J call TRBJ1-1; D gene uncertain. The CDR3 consists of 12 residues. CDR1 is KGHDR, CDR2 SFDVKD, per germline. V was clipped by 5 bases and J by 3 bases, with 6 bases between them. The CDR3 region has the DNA TGTGCCACCAGTGTTGGGGACACTGAAGCTTTCTTT. Its translation: CATSVGDTEAFF.

This clonotype was seen repeatedly, ten times or more. CDR3 bases: TGTGCCAGCAGTTACTTGACAGGGACTGGGGCCAACGTCCTGACTTTC. Amino acids: CASSYLTGTGANVLTF. V gene TRBV6-5 combines with J gene TRBJ2-6, with 7 bases fitting TRBD1. V shed 1 base, J shed 2 bases, and the junction held 2 bases outside the gene matches. CDR1 and CDR2 (germline): MNHEY, SVGAGI. This CDR3 is built from 16 residues.

This clonotype was seen at least ten times. This sequence joins TRBV6-5 and TRBJ1-1; 9 bases are shared with TRBD1. There are 14 residues in the CDR3. Germline CDR1 is MNHEY and CDR2 is SVGAGI. Trimming took 5 bases from V and 4 from J; bases not matched to a gene: 5. In DNA form, the CDR3 reads TGTGCCAGCAGTGCCGGGACAGGGAGCACTGAAGCTTTCTTT. Translating it yields CASSAGTGSTEAFF.

The chain employs TRBV5-1 and TRBJ2-5, with 8 bases fitting TRBD2. Germline values: CDR1 SGHRS, CDR2 YFSETQ. J lost 5 bases, V lost 2 bases, and 5 bases had no gene match. This CDR3 has 14 residues. CDR3 in amino acids: CASSFAGGEETQYF. The DNA of the CDR3 is TGCGCCAGCAGCTTTGCGGGAGGCGAGGAGACCCAGTACTTC. The whole variable domain, remainder taken from reference TRBV5-1 and TRBJ2-5, is KAGVTQTPRYLIKTRGQQVTLSCSPISGHRSVSWYQQTPGQGLQFLFEYFSETQRNKGNFPGRFSGRQFSNSRSEMNVSTLELGDSALYLCASSFAGGEETQYFGPGTRLLVL.

V gene TRBV18 combines with J gene TRBJ2-3; 8 bases are shared with TRBD1. CDR3 length: 16 residues. Germline CDR1 is KGHSH and CDR2 is LQKENI. The V segment lost 3 bases and the J segment 0 bases; nucleotides outside the gene matches: 5. Here the CDR3 reads CASSPQGAISTDTQYF. The CDR3 DNA reads TGTGCCAGCTCACCTCAGGGGGCGATTAGCACAGATACGCAGTATTTT.

This chain joins TRBV28 and TRBJ1-2; D gene ambiguous. Looked up from germline, CDR1 is MDHEN and CDR2 is SYDVKM. The CDR3 has 10 residues. Between the trimmed V and J ends, which lost 5 bases and 5 bases, there was a span of 3 bases. The CDR3 sequence: CASSKYGYTF. The CDR3 DNA sequence: TGTGCCAGCAGTAAATATGGCTACACCTTC.

This chain connects TRBV7-2 to TRBJ2-5; D gene ambiguous. This CDR3 is built from 13 residues. V lost 5 bases to trimming and J lost 5 bases, with 12 bases between them. The V gene's germline CDR1 is SGHTA and CDR2 FQGNSA. The CDR3 reads CASSIRASETQYF. The CDR3 bases are TGTGCCAGCAGCATAAGGGCCTCGGAGACCCAGTACTTC.

This clonotype was seen only a few times. The rearrangement links TRBV24-1 to TRBJ2-3; 9 nucleotides line up with TRBD1. This CDR3 has 14 residues. J gave up 0 bases and V 11 bases, and 5 bases lay outside the gene matches. The V gene's germline CDR1 is KGHDR and CDR2 SFDVKD. CDR3 in amino acids: CASQQGASTDTQYF. Written as DNA, the CDR3 is TGTGCCAGCCAACAGGGGGCAAGCACAGATACGCAGTATTTT.

About this clonotype: This clone may be a read error of a much larger clone one base away. The gene calls are TRBV24-1 and TRBJ1-5; 7 positions agree with TRBD1. Germline lookup yields CDR1 KGHDR and CDR2 SFDVKD. V was clipped by 5 bases and J by 3 bases; unmatched bases: 3. The CDR3 loop spans 14 amino acids. This chain's CDR3 is CATSGDRDNQPQHF. CDR3 nucleotide sequence: TGTGCCACCAGTGGAGACAGGGACAATCAGCCCCAGCATTTT.